This entry features one TCR beta chain sequence. V gave up 4 bases and J gave up 8 bases; unmatched junction bases: 8. CDR3 size: 14 residues. CDR1 is SGHTA and CDR2 is FQGTGA in the germline V gene. The data belong to a study of OX40 agonist ivuxolimab in advanced cancers. Looking at the study overall: An agonistic human IgG2 monoclonal antibody against OX40 (CD134) was given. Patient treatment consisted of intravenous ivuxolimab administration every 2 weeks at 0.01 to 10 mg/kg. Participants could have had prior anti-PD-1, anti-PD-L1 or anti-CTLA-4 therapy, and around 43% had some.

Data came from immunoSEQ multiplex PCR; TCRdb stores just in-frame clones and leaves some out. The sample lists 65,000 to 80,000 clones; 86% were seen once. The study sampled blood at baseline, cycle 4 day 1, and cycle 7 day 1. The V and J genes are TRBV7-3 and TRBJ1-2; TRBD1 aligns across 9 bases. Sequences were derived from CD4+ or CD8+ T cells sorted from blood, sampled in a trial of the OX40 agonist ivuxolimab. The sequence derives from an adult with an advanced solid tumor such as melanoma, head and neck, liver or kidney cancer. This CDR3 reads CASSSTGGVLGYTF. CDR3 nucleotides: TGTGCCAGCAGCTCGACAGGGGGGGTCTTAGGCTACACCTTC.